Included here is one T cell receptor beta chain sequence, with context. Its antigen is currently not known. Base qualities are not at hand, and no much larger clone is one base apart. In total, fewer than 750 healthy bone marrow donors made up the cohort. At the time of sampling, every cohort member was nominally healthy, though immune exposures that went unrecorded were likely present. The donor was CMV seropositive and belonged to the group of 250 to 300 seropositive cohort members. Each donor provided a peripheral blood sample, and peripheral blood mononuclear cells were used for TCR beta sequencing. Genomic DNA was extracted from the blood cell samples with the Qiagen DNeasy Blood Extraction Kit. The sample is drawn from a study of cytomegalovirus exposure and HLA in healthy donors (dated by TCRdb to 2016 to 2017). As for the study more broadly: In an earlier analysis of fewer than 750 of the donors, less than 350 Gb of sequence data and approximately 120 million unique TCR beta sequences from 180 million or so T cells were reported. An early release covering more than 500 HLA-typed donors comprised about 320 gigabases of sequencing data and around 85 million unique TCR sequences. Of the 398 genotyped donors, roughly 85% fell in the genetic ancestry cluster associated with self-reported Caucasian donors. The aim of the study was to test whether cataloging public T cell receptors could identify signatures of past pathogen exposure. Using immunosequencing, the study profiled T cell repertoires from 550 to 750 subjects and related those repertoires to cytomegalovirus serostatus. A separate validation cohort of more than 100 different subjects was used in addition to the 666-subject first cohort. The study combined high-throughput TCR immunosequencing, statistical association of individual TCRs with disease status, and machine learning to predict cytomegalovirus infection status. A later analysis re-examined previously published TCR beta repertoires from over 500 donors and added high-resolution HLA genotyping to investigate patterns of TCR occurrence. Rather than using new phenotypic data, the later analysis identified candidate immune exposures from TCR beta sequences and from how often those sequences occurred across donors. In an earlier analysis of 587 of the donors, high-throughput TCR beta sequencing was used to judge whether each TCR beta V gene segment behaved as functional or pseudogenic. Donor age, sex, ethnicity and CMV serostatus were collected together with the repertoire data. In a later genetic analysis, genome-wide SNP genotypes for about three fifths of the 666 donors were used, and that subset was treated as a discovery cohort. All discovery cohort repertoires had been generated using a single sequencing platform. Both class I and class II loci were covered by HLA typing, at four-digit resolution. Typing coverage varied by locus: roughly 629-640 donors for A, B, C, DRB1 and DQB1; roughly 560 for DQA1; approximately 610 for DPA1; under 490 for DPB1. About 5 DR-DQ haplotypes were handled as single units for association and clustering, since linkage in the cohort was strong. Among around 400 genotyped donors of the cohort, an average of about 240,000 unique TCR beta nucleotide sequences was sequenced per donor, of which about 18% were non-productive. The paper as a whole reports these results and caveats: The classifier was reported to diagnose cytomegalovirus status with high specificity and sensitivity in both the original and validation cohorts. A further reported finding was that TCR beta sequences accurately predicted the HLA-A and HLA-B alleles for most subjects in the first cohort. Immune exposure information for the cohort was limited to CMV serostatus. In a later analysis, the rate of TCR association differed among HLA loci, with DRB1 alleles having the most associated TCRs and HLA-C alleles having the fewest. In a later analysis, some 17,000 TCR beta sequences were associated with specific HLA alleles at a false discovery rate of 0.05. Compared with equally common non-associated chains, HLA-associated TCR beta chains in a later analysis were more clonally expanded and had lower generation probabilities. The earlier analysis of some 560 of the donors excluded 15 to 20 rarely observed V segments, including chromosome 9 orphons, because counts were too low. According to the authors, the approach could potentially be generalized to other disease states and immunological phenotypes. Because the 87-base-pair reads could not distinguish some IMGT-functional V segments, including TRBV6-2 and TRBV6-3, those segments were excluded. When HLA alleles, especially DR and DQ, strongly co-occurred, TCR associations were difficult to assign to individual alleles. Across donors, most TCR sequences were observed very rarely, whereas some public TCRs were present in many individuals. In vitro tests confirmed that a few of the cytomegalovirus-associated TCR beta chains recognize cytomegalovirus antigens. This cohort had only TCR beta chains sequenced, and the lack of alpha or paired-chain data limited which features could be detected. In a later genetic analysis, fewer N-insertions in productive TCRs were reported among donors in an Asian-associated ancestry cluster than the approximately 630-donor mean. Several of the top co-occurrence clusters appeared to be linked to parvovirus B19, influenza, CMV and Epstein-Barr virus, according to a later analysis. Because HLA typing was missing for some donors at each locus, association tests included only the typed subset. Presence/absence analyses assumed roughly uniform sequencing depth across donors, an assumption that may not hold. Correlated functional status among segregating V segments might reflect linkage disequilibrium, but an unknown experimental factor could not be ruled out. A group of highly shared sequence variants was considered likely to be a technical artifact of the sequencing pipeline. The study gave a list of about 150 TCR beta chains associated with cytomegalovirus. Most CMV-associated TCR beta chains appeared to be HLA-restricted in a later analysis, and the HLA associations seemed to be driven largely by CMV exposure. V-gene and J-gene trimming of TCR beta chains was associated with a missense DCLRE1C variant in a later genetic analysis, and the association was replicated in an independent cohort. An earlier analysis of around 600 of the donors showed that most TCR beta V segments appeared in productive rearrangements either about 90% or about 30% of the time, which broadly matched IMGT annotations.

The germline V gene yields MDHEN for CDR1 and SYDVKM for CDR2. The CDR3 measures 12 amino acids from cysteine to phenylalanine. Only the CDR3 portion is preserved as DNA: 36 bases, with reading frame beginning at the first base. Libraries were prepared through the immunoSEQ multiplex PCR assay. For the multiplex PCR, a mixture combining 60 forward primers for TCR Vbeta segments and 13 reverse primers for TCR Jbeta segments was used. The CDR3 region of rearranged TCR beta genes was amplified from genomic DNA by a multiplex PCR assay. Amplified TCR beta libraries were sequenced as 87-base-pair reads on the Illumina HiSeq System. Turning to the authors' computational methods: A later analysis tallied about 77 million unique TCR beta chains across the 650 to 750 repertoires, and some 10 million of those chains were shared by two or more donors. A nearest-neighbor algorithm error-corrected the raw reads and collapsed the reads into unique sequences, merging closely related sequences to remove PCR and sequencing errors. To assign V, D and J gene segments, CDR3 sequences were aligned to IMGT reference sequences. For a sequence to be retained, a match of at least six nucleotides was required to both a V gene segment and a J gene segment. Rearrangements were classified as productive when the CDR3 lacked stop codons and remained in frame with V and J, and all other rearrangements were classified as non-productive. Following IMGT convention, CDR3 was defined as the stretch from the second conserved V-encoded cysteine to the conserved J-encoded phenylalanine. The earlier analysis of approximately 590 of the donors excluded any sequence lacking an unambiguous match to a single V gene segment. An earlier analysis of almost 600 of the donors classified V segments as functional when productive rearrangements were above 56.7% and as segregating when the standard deviation between donors was above 5%. A statistical classification framework was built for diagnosing cytomegalovirus status from the catalog of TCR beta chain sequences. V and J gene assignment, in a later analysis, came from comparing TCR nucleotide sequences with IMGT/GENE-DB human TR gene sequences. In a later analysis, CDR3 sequences and most-parsimonious VDJ recombination scenarios were assigned using the TCRdist pipeline. In a later analysis, each TCR beta chain was defined by its CDR3 amino acid sequence together with its V-gene family, and reads without a unique V-gene family were excluded. To address suspected cross-contamination and a sequencing artifact, a later analysis removed 592 highly shared, low-generation-probability nucleotide sequences. In a later analysis, a clonal expansion index was calculated for each public chain from normalized within-repertoire ranks of inferred template counts. Generation probabilities in a later analysis came from a VDJ recombination model fitted to out-of-frame rearrangements, and those results were checked against IGoR. Hypergeometric tests were used in a later analysis to score TCR-TCR, TCR-HLA and TCR-CMV co-occurrence, with a repertoire-size bias correction applied to the TCR pairs. False discovery rates were estimated in a later analysis by permuting HLA or CMV assignments 20 times. A later analysis grouped co-occurring TCRs with DBSCAN, adding TCRdist sequence similarity when clustering within HLA-allele-positive subsets. For co-occurrence clustering, repertoires with fewer than 30,000 or more than 120,000 public chains were excluded, along with several repertoires with anomalous nucleotide sharing. The source is immuneACCESS, and TCRdb retained only in-frame sequences with V and J called. Part of the clones is not carried over; for the studies checked, unresolved V genes explain less than half of this, and the remainder is unexplained. V and J calls and clone size are as listed in that table; D and trimming were resolved from the DNA. The sample records about 190,000 clones, about four fifths of which are singletons. The top ten clones comprise around 3.7% of the sample.

Material for sequencing was PBMCs. Here the chain combines TRBV28 and TRBJ2-7, with TRBD2 perhaps the D gene, on 6 matching bases. This TCR derives from a middle-aged man in good health and CMV-seropositive. The CDR3 here reads CAWGVPFYEQYF. The nucleotide sequence reads as follows: TGTGCGTGGGGGGTCCCCTTCTACGAGCAGTACTTC.